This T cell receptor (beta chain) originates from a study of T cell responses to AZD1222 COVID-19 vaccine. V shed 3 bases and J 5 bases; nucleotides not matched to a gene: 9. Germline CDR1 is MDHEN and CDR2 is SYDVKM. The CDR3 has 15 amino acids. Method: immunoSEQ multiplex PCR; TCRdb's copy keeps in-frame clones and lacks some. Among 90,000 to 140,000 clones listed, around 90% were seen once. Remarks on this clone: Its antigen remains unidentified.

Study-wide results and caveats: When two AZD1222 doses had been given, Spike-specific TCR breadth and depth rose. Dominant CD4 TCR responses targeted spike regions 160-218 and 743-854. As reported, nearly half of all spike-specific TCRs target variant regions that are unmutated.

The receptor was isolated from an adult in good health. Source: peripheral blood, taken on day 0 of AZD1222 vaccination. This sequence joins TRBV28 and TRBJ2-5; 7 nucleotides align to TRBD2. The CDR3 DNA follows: TGTGCCAGCAGTTTCCGAACGGGGGGAGTCGAGACCCAGTACTTC. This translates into CASSFRTGGVETQYF.